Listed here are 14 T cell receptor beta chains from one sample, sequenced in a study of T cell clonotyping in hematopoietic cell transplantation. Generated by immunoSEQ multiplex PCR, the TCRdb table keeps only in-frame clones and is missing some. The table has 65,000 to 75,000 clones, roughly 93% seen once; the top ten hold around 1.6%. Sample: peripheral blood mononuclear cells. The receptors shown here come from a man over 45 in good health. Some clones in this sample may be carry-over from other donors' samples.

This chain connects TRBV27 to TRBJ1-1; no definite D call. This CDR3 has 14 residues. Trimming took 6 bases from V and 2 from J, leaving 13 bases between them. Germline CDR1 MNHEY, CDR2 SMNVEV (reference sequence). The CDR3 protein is CASSFKSINTEAFF. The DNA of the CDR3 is TGTGCCAGCAGCTTCAAATCTATAAACACTGAAGCTTTCTTT.

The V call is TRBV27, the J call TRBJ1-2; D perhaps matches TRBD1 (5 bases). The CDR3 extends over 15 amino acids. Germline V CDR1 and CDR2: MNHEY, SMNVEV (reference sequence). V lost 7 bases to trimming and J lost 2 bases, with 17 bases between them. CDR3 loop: CASTAVGGPNYGYTF. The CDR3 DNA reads TGTGCCAGCACCGCAGTGGGGGGACCGAACTATGGCTACACCTTC.

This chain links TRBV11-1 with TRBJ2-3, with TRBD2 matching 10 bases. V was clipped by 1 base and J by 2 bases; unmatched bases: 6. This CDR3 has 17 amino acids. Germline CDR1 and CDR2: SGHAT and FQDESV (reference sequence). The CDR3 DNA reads TGTGCCAGCAGCTTAGGGCCTAGCGGGAGTCTCACAGATACGCAGTATTTT. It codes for CASSLGPSGSLTDTQYF.

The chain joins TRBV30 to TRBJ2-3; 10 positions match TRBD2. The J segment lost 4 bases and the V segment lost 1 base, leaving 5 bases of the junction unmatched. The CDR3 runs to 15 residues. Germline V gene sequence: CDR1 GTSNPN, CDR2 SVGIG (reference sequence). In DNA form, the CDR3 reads TGTGCCTGGAGTGCAGGACTAGCGGTTCCAGATACGCAGTATTTT. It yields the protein CAWSAGLAVPDTQYF.

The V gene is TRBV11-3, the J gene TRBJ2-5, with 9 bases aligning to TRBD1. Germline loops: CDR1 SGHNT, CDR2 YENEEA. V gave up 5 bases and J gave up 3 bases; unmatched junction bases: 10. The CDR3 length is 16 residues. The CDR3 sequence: CASSTGVGQGKETQYF. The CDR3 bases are TGTGCCAGCAGCACTGGAGTCGGACAGGGGAAAGAGACCCAGTACTTC.

CDR3 coding DNA: TGTGCCAGCAGTGAAGCGGCTAGCAATCAGCCCCAGCATTTT. As protein: CASSEAASNQPQHF. The chain carries TRBV6-1 and TRBJ1-5, with D uncertain. V was shortened by 0 bases and J by 0 bases, with 3 bases between the two germline ends. The CDR3 has 14 amino acids. Germline V gene data show CDR1 as MNHNS and CDR2 as SASEGT.

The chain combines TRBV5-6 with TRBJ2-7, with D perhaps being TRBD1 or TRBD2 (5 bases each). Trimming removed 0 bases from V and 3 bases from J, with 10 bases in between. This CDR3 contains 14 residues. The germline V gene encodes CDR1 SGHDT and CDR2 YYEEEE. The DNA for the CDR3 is TGTGCCAGCAGCTTGGGGGGGAACCGCTACGAGCAGTACTTC. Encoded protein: CASSLGGNRYEQYF.

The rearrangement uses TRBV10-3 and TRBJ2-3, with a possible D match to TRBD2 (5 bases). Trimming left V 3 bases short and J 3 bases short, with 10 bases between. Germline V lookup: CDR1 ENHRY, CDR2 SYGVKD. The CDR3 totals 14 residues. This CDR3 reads CAISDEGVTDTQYF. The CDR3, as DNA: TGTGCCATCAGTGATGAGGGAGTGACAGATACGCAGTATTTT.

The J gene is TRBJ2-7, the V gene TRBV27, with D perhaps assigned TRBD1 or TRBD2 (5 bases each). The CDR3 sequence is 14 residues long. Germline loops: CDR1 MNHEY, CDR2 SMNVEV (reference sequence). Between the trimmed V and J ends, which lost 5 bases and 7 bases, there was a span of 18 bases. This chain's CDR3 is CASSDSWGSWEQYF. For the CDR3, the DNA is TGTGCCAGCAGTGACAGCTGGGGGAGTTGGGAGCAGTACTTC.

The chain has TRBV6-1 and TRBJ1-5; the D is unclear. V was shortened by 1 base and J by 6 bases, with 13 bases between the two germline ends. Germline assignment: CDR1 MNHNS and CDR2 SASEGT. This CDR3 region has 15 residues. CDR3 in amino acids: CASSEGKQPRQPQHF. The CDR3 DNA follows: TGTGCCAGCAGTGAAGGCAAGCAGCCGCGTCAGCCCCAGCATTTT.

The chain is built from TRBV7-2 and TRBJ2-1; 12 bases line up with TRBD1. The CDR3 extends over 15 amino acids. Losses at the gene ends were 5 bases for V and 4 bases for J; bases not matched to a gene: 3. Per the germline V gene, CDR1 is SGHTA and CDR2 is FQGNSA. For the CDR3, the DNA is TGTGCCAGCAGCATGGGACAGGGGGCTTACAATGAGCAGTTCTTC. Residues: CASSMGQGAYNEQFF.

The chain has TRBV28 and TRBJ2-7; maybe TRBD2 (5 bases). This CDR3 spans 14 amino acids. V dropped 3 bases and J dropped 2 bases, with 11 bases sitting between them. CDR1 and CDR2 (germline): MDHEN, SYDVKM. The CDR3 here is CASSFHSEPYEQYF. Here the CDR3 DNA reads TGTGCCAGCAGTTTCCATAGCGAGCCCTACGAGCAGTACTTC.

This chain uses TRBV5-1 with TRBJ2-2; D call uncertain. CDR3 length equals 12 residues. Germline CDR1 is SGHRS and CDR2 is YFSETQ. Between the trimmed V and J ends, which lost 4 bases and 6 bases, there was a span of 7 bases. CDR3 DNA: TGCGCCAGCAGCGAGCCGGCCGGGGAGCTGTTTTTT. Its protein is CASSEPAGELFF.

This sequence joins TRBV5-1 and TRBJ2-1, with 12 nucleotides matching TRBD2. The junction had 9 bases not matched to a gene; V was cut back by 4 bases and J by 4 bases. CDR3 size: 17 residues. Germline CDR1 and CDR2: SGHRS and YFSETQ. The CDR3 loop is CASSPSRTSGAYNEQFF. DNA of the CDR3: TGCGCCAGCAGCCCATCAAGGACTAGCGGGGCATACAATGAGCAGTTCTTC.